This T cell receptor beta chain was recorded in a study of blood T cell repertoires in COVID-19. TCRdb keeps only in-frame clones here, not all; method: immunoSEQ multiplex PCR. This repertoire shows 200,000 to 250,000 clones, about four fifths found once; its top ten account for 3.5% to 4%. Those who participated ranged in age from roughly 18 to 90 years and resided in roughly 26 US areas. Allocation to cohorts depended on clinical history reported by the participants. Shortly before study entry, within 2 weeks, exposed participants had met a COVID-19 case. Germline V lookup: CDR1 SEHNR, CDR2 FQNEAQ (reference sequence). With 5 bases clipped from V and 6 bases from J, the junction kept 2 bases outside the gene matches. This CDR3 region has 14 residues.

This receptor was obtained from a middle-aged woman who had been exposed to COVID-19. This chain connects TRBV7-9 to TRBJ1-4, with 11 bases matching TRBD1. The sample taken for sequencing was PBMCs or T cells enriched from blood (not recorded which). CDR3 amino acids: CASSRTGGDEKLFF. In DNA form, the CDR3 reads TGTGCCAGCAGCAGGACAGGGGGCGATGAAAAACTGTTTTTT.